This T cell receptor (beta chain) was sequenced in a study of cytomegalovirus exposure and HLA in healthy donors. Study-wide context: As released early, the data held roughly 85 million unique TCRs from HLA-typed donors.

On this clone itself: Antigen: not known.

With 60 Vbeta and 13 Jbeta primers, the PCR was carried out. Clones were read by immunoSEQ multiplex PCR, and TCRdb kept only the in-frame ones, dropping some. The sample records approximately 160,000 clones, 82% being singletons. Study-wide results and limits: When analyzed later, a missense DCLRE1C variant was found to be linked to TCR beta V- and J-gene trimming.

The CDR3 has 13 amino acids. Germline CDR1 is MDHEN and CDR2 is SYDVKM. Trimming at V came to 2 bases and at J to 5 bases, leaving 2 bases not matched to a gene. The chain combines TRBV28 with TRBJ2-5; 7 bases align to TRBD2. Sequenced material: PBMCs. The clonotype comes from a girl between 10 and 17 years old in good health and CMV-seropositive. For the CDR3, the DNA is TGTGCCAGCAGTTTAGCCGGGAGGGAGACCCAGTACTTC. Translating gives CASSLAGRETQYF.